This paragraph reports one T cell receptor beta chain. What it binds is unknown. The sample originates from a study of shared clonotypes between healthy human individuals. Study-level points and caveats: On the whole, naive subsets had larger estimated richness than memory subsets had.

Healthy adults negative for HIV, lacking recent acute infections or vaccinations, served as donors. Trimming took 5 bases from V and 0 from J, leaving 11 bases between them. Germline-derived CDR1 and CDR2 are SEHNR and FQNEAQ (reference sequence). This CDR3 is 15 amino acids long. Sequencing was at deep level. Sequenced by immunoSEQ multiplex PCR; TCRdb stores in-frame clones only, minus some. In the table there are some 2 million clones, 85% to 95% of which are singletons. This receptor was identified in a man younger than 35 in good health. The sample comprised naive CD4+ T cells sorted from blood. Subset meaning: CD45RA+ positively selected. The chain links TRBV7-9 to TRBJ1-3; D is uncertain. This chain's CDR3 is CASSADTYSGNTIYF. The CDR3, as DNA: TGTGCCAGCAGCGCCGACACTTACTCTGGAAACACCATATATTTT.